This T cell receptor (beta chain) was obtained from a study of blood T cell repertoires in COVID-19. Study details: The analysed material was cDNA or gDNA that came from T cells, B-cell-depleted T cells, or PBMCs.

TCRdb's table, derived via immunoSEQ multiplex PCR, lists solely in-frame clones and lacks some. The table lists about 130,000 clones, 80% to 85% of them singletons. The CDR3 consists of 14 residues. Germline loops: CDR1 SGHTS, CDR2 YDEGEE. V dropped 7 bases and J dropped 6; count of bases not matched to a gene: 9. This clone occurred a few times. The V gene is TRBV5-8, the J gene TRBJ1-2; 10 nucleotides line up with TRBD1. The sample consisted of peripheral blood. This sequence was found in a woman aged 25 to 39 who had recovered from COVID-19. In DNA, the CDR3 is TGTGCCAGCCGTCGACTGACAGGGGGCGATGGCTACACCTTC. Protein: CASRRLTGGDGYTF.